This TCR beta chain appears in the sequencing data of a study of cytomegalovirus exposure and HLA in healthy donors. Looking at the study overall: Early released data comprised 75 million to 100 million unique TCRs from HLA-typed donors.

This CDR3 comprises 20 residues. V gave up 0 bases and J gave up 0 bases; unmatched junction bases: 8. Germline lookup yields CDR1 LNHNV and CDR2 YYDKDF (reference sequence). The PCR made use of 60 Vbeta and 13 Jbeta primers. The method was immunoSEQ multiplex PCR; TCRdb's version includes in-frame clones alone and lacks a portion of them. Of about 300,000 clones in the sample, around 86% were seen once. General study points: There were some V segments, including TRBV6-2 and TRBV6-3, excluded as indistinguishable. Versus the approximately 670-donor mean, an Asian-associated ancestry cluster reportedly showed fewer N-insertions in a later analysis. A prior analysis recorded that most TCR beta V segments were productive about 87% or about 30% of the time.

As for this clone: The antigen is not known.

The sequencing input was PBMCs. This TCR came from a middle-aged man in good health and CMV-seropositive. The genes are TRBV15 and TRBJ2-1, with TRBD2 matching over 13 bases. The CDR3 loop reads CATSRDLLLAGGSSYNEQFF. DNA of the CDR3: TGTGCCACCAGCAGAGATCTTTTACTAGCGGGAGGGAGCTCCTACAATGAGCAGTTCTTC.